Following are 17 T cell receptor beta chains from one sample sequenced in a study of blood T cell repertoires in COVID-19 (dated by TCRdb to 2018 to 2020). Libraries were constructed by the immunoSEQ multiplex PCR assay. Sourced from immuneACCESS, this table was stored by TCRdb with only in-frame sequences that have V and J called. A share of the clones is absent; for the studies checked, an unresolved V gene accounts for under half, and the remainder has no known explanation. In all, the sample holds some 170,000 clones, and over 70% of those were seen once. Around 6.3% of the sample is in the top ten clones. Sequencing used peripheral blood. The receptors were sampled from a woman in her thirties or forties with COVID-19, enrolled during active disease.

In this sample, this clone turned up a few times. This chain links TRBV11-2 with TRBJ2-7; no clear D. Trimming took off 5 bases at V and 0 bases at J, with 8 bases between the two ends. Germline assignment: CDR1 SGHAT and CDR2 FQNNGV. The CDR3 is made up of 13 amino acids. CDR3: CASSPGLSYEQYF. In DNA form, the CDR3 reads TGTGCCAGCAGCCCAGGCCTCTCCTACGAGCAGTACTTC.

At least ten counts were recorded for this clone. The V call is TRBV11-2, the J call TRBJ1-5, with unresolved D. CDR3 size: 14 residues. V was pared by 4 bases and J by 5 bases, with 12 bases between. CDR1 and CDR2 (germline): SGHAT, FQNNGV. CDR3 sequence reads: CASSSALSDQPQHF. The CDR3 DNA reads as TGTGCCAGCAGCTCCGCTCTATCTGATCAGCCCCAGCATTTT.

The V call is TRBV5-4, the J call TRBJ2-5; D may be TRBD1 (6 bases). This CDR3 has 14 residues. Trimming cost V 6 bases and J 0 bases, with 12 bases left between them. Germline CDR1 and CDR2: SGHNT and YYREEE (reference sequence). This chain's CDR3 is CASTQQGNQETQYF. CDR3 coding DNA: TGTGCCAGCACCCAACAGGGTAACCAAGAGACCCAGTACTTC. The full variable domain, in which reference TRBV5-4 and TRBJ2-5 provide the parts outside the CDR3, is ETGVTQSPTHLIKTRGQQVTLRCSSQSGHNTVSWYQQALGQGPQFIFQYYREEENGRGNFPPRFSGLQFPNYSSELNVNALELDDSALYLCASTQQGNQETQYFGPGTRLLVL.

The rearrangement joins TRBV11-3 to TRBJ2-1; 16 bases map to TRBD2. This CDR3 is built from 18 residues. Germline CDR1 reads SGHNT; CDR2 reads YENEEA. Germline trimming cut 0 bases from V and 7 bases from J; bases unmatched to any gene: 6. The CDR3 loop is CASSLDGTSGGAGNEQFF. As DNA, the CDR3 is TGTGCCAGCAGCTTAGACGGGACTAGCGGGGGGGCCGGGAATGAGCAGTTCTTC.

V is TRBV2 and J is TRBJ1-2, with 9 bases aligning to TRBD1. The CDR3 is made up of 13 amino acids. The trim removed 7 bases at V and 3 bases at J, leaving 3 bases unmatched. Germline CDR1 SNHLY, CDR2 FYNNEI. The CDR3 DNA reads TGTGCCAGCAAGGGACAGGGATACTATGGCTACACCTTC. Protein: CASKGQGYYGYTF.

The V call is TRBV9, the J call TRBJ2-7; 9 nucleotides match TRBD1. This CDR3 region has 13 residues. The germline V gene encodes CDR1 SGDLS and CDR2 YYNGEE. The ends lost 7 bases at V and 5 bases at J; junction bases unmatched: 7. As DNA, the CDR3 is TGTGCCAGCGCCCGGACAGGGGTAGACGAGCAGTACTTC. This encodes CASARTGVDEQYF.

The V gene is TRBV12-3 or TRBV12-4, the J gene TRBJ2-5; no firm D call. Deletions cut 6 bases from V and 12 bases from J, with 14 bases between. The CDR3 runs to 11 residues. The CDR3 sequence is CASSQSQEEYF. The CDR3 DNA follows: TGTGCCAGCAGCCAATCCCAAGAGGAGTACTTC.

The chain uses TRBV27 and TRBJ1-2, with a tentative D call TRBD1 (6 bases). The germline CDR1 and CDR2 sequences are MNHEY and SMNVEV (reference sequence). This CDR3 region has 14 residues. The germline V and J ends were trimmed by 8 bases and 4 bases, with 17 bases remaining between them. For the CDR3, the DNA is TGTGCCAGCGCCCGGCTGGACAGTACCTATGGCTACACCTTC. Its translation is CASARLDSTYGYTF.

A few counts support this clone. J is TRBJ1-4 and V is TRBV5-1; no reliable D call. Germline assignment: CDR1 SGHRS and CDR2 YFSETQ. V was shortened by 4 bases and J by 8 bases, with 15 bases between the two germline ends. This CDR3 contains 14 residues. The chain's CDR3 is CASSLNTLGEKLFF. CDR3 DNA sequence: TGCGCCAGCAGCCTCAACACACTAGGGGAAAAACTGTTTTTT.

CDR3 protein: CASSLEGNSPLHF. CDR3 coding DNA: TGCGCCAGCAGCTTGGAGGGGAACTCACCCCTCCACTTT. The V call is TRBV5-1, the J call TRBJ1-6, with D possibly being TRBD1 (5 bases). The CDR3 contains 13 residues. The ends were cut back, 0 bases at V and 10 bases at J, with 8 bases in the middle. CDR1 and CDR2 from the germline V gene are SGHRS and YFSETQ.

This sequence joins TRBV25-1 and TRBJ1-1, with 9 bases matching TRBD1. Germline V gives CDR1 MGHDK, CDR2 SYGVNS. V lost 4 bases, J lost 8 bases, and 5 bases stayed unmatched. The CDR3 sequence is 13 residues long. CDR3 coding DNA: TGTGCCAGCAGTGGAACGACAGGGGGGGAAGCTTTCTTT. Protein sequence: CASSGTTGGEAFF.

The gene calls are TRBV11-2 and TRBJ2-2, with a possible D match to TRBD1 (5 bases). The germline gives CDR1 SGHAT, CDR2 FQNNGV. The CDR3 has 15 amino acids. The V end lost 5 bases, the J end lost 7 bases, and 17 bases lay between the germline ends. CDR3 DNA sequence: TGTGCCAGCAGCCGACTTCCAGGGCTGGGCGGGGAGCTGTTTTTT. Translation: CASSRLPGLGGELFF.

The rearrangement joins TRBV19 to TRBJ2-4, with D tentatively TRBD1 (6 bases). The V end lost 7 bases, the J end lost 3 bases, and 19 bases lay between the germline ends. The CDR3 covers 16 residues. Germline loops: CDR1 LNHDA, CDR2 SQIVND (reference sequence). CDR3 bases: TGTGCCAGTACCTCTATAGGTAAAGGGGGCAAAAACATTCAGTACTTC. Translated, it gives CASTSIGKGGKNIQYF.

This rearrangement joins TRBV7-7 to TRBJ2-2; D may be TRBD2 (5 bases). Per the germline V gene, CDR1 is SSHAT and CDR2 is FNYEAQ (reference sequence). The CDR3 has 14 amino acids. Trimming stripped 1 base from V and 4 bases from J, with 7 bases between. CDR3 in amino acids: CASSLERGTGELFF. The DNA for the CDR3 is TGTGCCAGCAGCTTAGAACGGGGCACCGGGGAGCTGTTTTTT. Variable domain in full (rest from reference TRBV7-7 and TRBJ2-2): GAGVSQSPRYKVTKRGQDVTLRCDPISSHATLYWYQQALGQGPEFLTYFNYEAQPDKSGLPSDRFSAERPEGSISTLTIQRTEQRDSAMYRCASSLERGTGELFFGEGSRLTVL.

The chain links TRBV19 to TRBJ1-1, with D hard to call. V was cut by 3 bases and J by 4 bases, with 9 bases left in between. The V gene's germline CDR1 is LNHDA and CDR2 SQIVND (reference sequence). This CDR3 is 13 amino acids long. The CDR3 DNA follows: TGTGCCAGTAGTATGGTGGAGGGCACTGAAGCTTTCTTT. Translation: CASSMVEGTEAFF.

V gene TRBV5-8 combines with J gene TRBJ2-3; D gene uncertain. Trimming stripped 4 bases from V and 1 base from J, with 10 bases between. CDR1 is SGHTS and CDR2 is YDEGEE in the germline V gene. The CDR3 spans 14 residues. The CDR3 DNA reads TGTGCCAGCAGCCCCGGAGAGGGCACAGATACGCAGTATTTT. Protein: CASSPGEGTDTQYF.

The CDR3 DNA follows: TGCGCCAGCAGCCGTGGGACAGCGGGAGAGACCCAGTACTTC. Translated: CASSRGTAGETQYF. The chain is built from TRBV5-1 and TRBJ2-5; D perhaps matches TRBD1 (7 bases). V lost 4 bases to trimming and J lost 4 bases, with 14 bases between them. The CDR3 loop spans 14 amino acids. CDR1 is SGHRS, CDR2 YFSETQ, per germline.